Following are 11 T cell receptor beta chains from one sample sequenced in a study of cytotoxic CD8 clonotypes in ibrutinib-treated CLL. Repertoires were generated with immunoSEQ multiplex PCR, while TCRdb's copy carries only in-frame clones and drops some. The table includes under 300,000 clones, around 69% detected once. Material: PBMCs, obtained at disease progression, from a patient treated with ibrutinib. The receptors shown here come from a human donor with chronic lymphocytic leukemia.

This clone has only a few counts. In the same sample, other DNA sequences code for this CDR3. This rearrangement joins TRBV9 to TRBJ2-5; D is unresolved. The V and J ends lost 0 bases and 1 base respectively, with 7 bases between them. Per germline, CDR1 SGDLS and CDR2 YYNGEE. This CDR3 is 14 amino acids long. The CDR3 region is CASSVGGFQETQYF. The CDR3 region has the DNA TGTGCCAGCAGCGTAGGAGGATTCCAAGAGACCCAGTACTTC.

The chain couples TRBV14 to TRBJ1-3; D gene uncertain. This CDR3 contains 15 residues. Germline loops: CDR1 SGHDN, CDR2 FVKESK. The germline V and J ends were trimmed by 1 base and 2 bases, with 9 bases remaining between them. CDR3 sequence: CASSQGNVPGNTIYF. Here the CDR3 DNA reads TGTGCCAGCAGCCAAGGGAACGTTCCTGGAAACACCATATATTTT.

This chain joins TRBV28 and TRBJ1-1; possibly TRBD1 for D (5 bases). The CDR3 runs to 16 residues. V dropped 3 bases and J dropped 1 base, with 15 bases sitting between them. Germline CDR1 and CDR2: MDHEN and SYDVKM. For the CDR3, the DNA is TGTGCCAGCAGTTTTGCCCTGACAGCCAGGAACACTGAAGCTTTCTTT. Protein product: CASSFALTARNTEAFF.

The chain employs TRBV20-1 and TRBJ2-7; TRBD1 might be the D (5 bases). Germline CDR1 is DFQATT and CDR2 is SNEGSKA (reference sequence). V lost 3 bases to trimming and J lost 5 bases, with 8 bases between them. The CDR3 is 11 residues long. The CDR3 DNA follows: TGCAGTGCTAGTCAGGGTGACGAGCAGTACTTC. Its protein product is CSASQGDEQYF.

This clone was recorded a few times. One end of the junction fails to match germline, which may point to a read error. The gene calls are TRBV5-1 and TRBJ2-7; D might be TRBD1 or TRBD2, each matching 5 bases. Per germline, CDR1 SGHRS and CDR2 YFSETQ. The CDR3 is 11 residues long. As DNA, the CDR3 is TGCGCGAGCAGGGACGGTTACGAGCAGTACTTC. Translation gives CASRDGYEQYF.

The chain is built from TRBV11-2 and TRBJ2-5, with TRBD2 as a possible D gene (6 bases). Looked up from germline, CDR1 is SGHAT and CDR2 is FQNNGV. V lost 0 bases and J lost 7, with 9 bases in between. The CDR3 is 13 amino acids. This CDR3 reads CASSLERDGTQYF. CDR3 sequence (DNA): TGTGCCAGCAGCTTAGAGCGGGACGGGACCCAGTACTTC. The full variable domain, its missing parts supplied by reference TRBV11-2 and TRBJ2-5, is EAGVAQSPRYKIIEKRQSVAFWCNPISGHATLYWYQQILGQGPKLLIQFQNNGVVDDSQLPKDRFSAERLKGVDSTLKIQPAKLEDSAVYLCASSLERDGTQYFGPGTRLLVL.

The chain recombines TRBV5-1 with TRBJ2-1; D unclear. The CDR3 length is 12 residues. Germline-derived CDR1 and CDR2 are SGHRS and YFSETQ. Deletions cut 2 bases from V and 6 bases from J, with 6 bases between. Here the CDR3 DNA reads TGCGCCAGCAGCTTTCTAGTCAATGAGCAGTTCTTC. Its protein product is CASSFLVNEQFF.

The chain recombines TRBV4-3 with TRBJ2-5, with a weak D call TRBD2 (6 bases). The CDR3 spans 14 residues. Deletions cut 2 bases from V and 5 bases from J, with 12 bases between. CDR1 is LGHNA and CDR2 is YSLEER in the germline V gene. CDR3 residues: CASSQWAGMETQYF. The CDR3, as DNA: TGCGCCAGCAGCCAATGGGCGGGGATGGAGACCCAGTACTTC.

This clone was counted a few times. The chain joins TRBV13 to TRBJ2-7; the D gene is possibly TRBD1 (6 bases). CDR1 PRHDT and CDR2 FYEKMQ come from the germline V gene (reference sequence). The CDR3 sequence is 13 residues long. V gave up 2 bases and J gave up 3 bases, with 8 bases separating them. DNA of the CDR3: TGTGCCAGCAGCTTAACAGGGCGCTACGAGCAGTACTTC. Residues: CASSLTGRYEQYF.

The V call is TRBV2, the J call TRBJ2-5; D unclear. This CDR3 contains 12 residues. V was cut by 6 bases and J by 2 bases, with 7 bases left in between. Germline V gene sequence: CDR1 SNHLY, CDR2 FYNNEI. CDR3 residues: CASRMEQETQYF. The CDR3, as DNA: TGTGCCAGCAGGATGGAGCAAGAGACCCAGTACTTC.

V and J are TRBV5-4 and TRBJ2-2, with D tentatively TRBD2 (5 bases). V dropped 2 bases and J dropped 11 bases, with 7 bases sitting between them. This CDR3 is built from 11 residues. Germline assignment: CDR1 SGHNT and CDR2 YYREEE (reference sequence). CDR3 residues: CASSFRGELFF. The CDR3 DNA reads as TGTGCCAGCAGCTTCCGGGGTGAGCTGTTTTTT.